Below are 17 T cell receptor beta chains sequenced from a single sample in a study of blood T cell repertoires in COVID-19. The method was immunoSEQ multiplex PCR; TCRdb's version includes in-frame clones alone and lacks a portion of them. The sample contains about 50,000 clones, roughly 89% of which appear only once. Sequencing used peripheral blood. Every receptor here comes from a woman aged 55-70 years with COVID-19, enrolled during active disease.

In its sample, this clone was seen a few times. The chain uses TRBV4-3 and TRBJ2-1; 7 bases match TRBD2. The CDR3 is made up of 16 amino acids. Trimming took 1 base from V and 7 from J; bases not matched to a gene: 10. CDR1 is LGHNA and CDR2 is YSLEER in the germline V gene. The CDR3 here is CASSQGLAAYYNEQFF. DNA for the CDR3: TGCGCCAGCAGCCAAGGGCTAGCGGCTTATTATAATGAGCAGTTCTTC.

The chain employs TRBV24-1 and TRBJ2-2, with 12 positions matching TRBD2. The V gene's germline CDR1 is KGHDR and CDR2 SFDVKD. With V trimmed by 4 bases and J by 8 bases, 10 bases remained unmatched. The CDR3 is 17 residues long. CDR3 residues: CATSDPTSGSRLGELFF. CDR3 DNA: TGTGCCACCAGTGACCCGACTAGCGGGAGTCGTTTAGGGGAGCTGTTTTTT.

CDR3 sequence (DNA): TGTGCCAGTAGTATGACCCAGGGTTTTAATTCACCCCTCCACTTT. It is translated as CASSMTQGFNSPLHF. V gene TRBV19 combines with J gene TRBJ1-6; possible D gene TRBD1, 5 bases. Germline lookup yields CDR1 LNHDA and CDR2 SQIVND (reference sequence). This CDR3 has 15 amino acids. The V end lost 3 bases, the J end lost 6 bases, and 12 bases lay between the germline ends.

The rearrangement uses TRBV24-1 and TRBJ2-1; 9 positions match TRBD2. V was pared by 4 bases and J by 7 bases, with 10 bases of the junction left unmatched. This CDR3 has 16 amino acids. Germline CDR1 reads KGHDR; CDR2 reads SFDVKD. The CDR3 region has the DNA TGTGCCACCAGTGACCCCAGGACTAGCGCGGTGAATGAGCAGTTCTTC. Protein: CATSDPRTSAVNEQFF.

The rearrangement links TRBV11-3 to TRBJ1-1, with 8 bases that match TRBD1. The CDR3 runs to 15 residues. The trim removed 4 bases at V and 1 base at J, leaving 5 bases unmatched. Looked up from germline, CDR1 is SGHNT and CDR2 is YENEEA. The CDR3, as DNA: TGTGCCAGCAGCTCCGGACAGGGAGGGAACACTGAAGCTTTCTTT. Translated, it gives CASSSGQGGNTEAFF.

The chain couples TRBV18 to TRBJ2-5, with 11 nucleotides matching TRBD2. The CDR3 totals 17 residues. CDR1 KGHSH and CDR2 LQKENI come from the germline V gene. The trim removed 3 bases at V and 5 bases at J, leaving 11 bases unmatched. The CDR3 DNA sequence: TGTGCCAGCTCACCCCCCGGACTAGCGGGCTTTGCGGAGACCCAGTACTTC. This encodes CASSPPGLAGFAETQYF.

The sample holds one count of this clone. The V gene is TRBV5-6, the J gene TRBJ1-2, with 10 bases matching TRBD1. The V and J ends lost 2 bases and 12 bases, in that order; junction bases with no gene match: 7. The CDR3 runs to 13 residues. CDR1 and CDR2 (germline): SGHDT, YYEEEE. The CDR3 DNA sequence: TGTGCCAGCAGCTTATCGTGGACAGGGGGGAACACCTTC. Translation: CASSLSWTGGNTF.

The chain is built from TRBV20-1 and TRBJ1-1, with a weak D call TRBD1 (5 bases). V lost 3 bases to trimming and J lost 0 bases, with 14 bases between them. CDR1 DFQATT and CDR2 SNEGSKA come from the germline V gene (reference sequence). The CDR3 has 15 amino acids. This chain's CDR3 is CSASGRGRLNTEAFF. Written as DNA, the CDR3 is TGCAGTGCTAGTGGGCGGGGCCGATTGAACACTGAAGCTTTCTTT.

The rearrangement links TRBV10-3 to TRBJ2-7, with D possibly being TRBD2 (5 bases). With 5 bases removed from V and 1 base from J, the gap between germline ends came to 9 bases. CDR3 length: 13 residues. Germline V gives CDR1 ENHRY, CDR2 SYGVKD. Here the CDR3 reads CAISQAASYEQYF. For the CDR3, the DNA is TGTGCCATCAGTCAAGCGGCTTCCTACGAGCAGTACTTC.

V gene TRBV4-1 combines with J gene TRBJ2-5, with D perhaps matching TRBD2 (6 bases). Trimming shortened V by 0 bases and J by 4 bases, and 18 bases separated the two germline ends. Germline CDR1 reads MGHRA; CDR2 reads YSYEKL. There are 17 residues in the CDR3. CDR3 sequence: CASSQDFGPSGGETQYF. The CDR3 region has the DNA TGCGCCAGCAGCCAAGATTTCGGCCCCTCCGGGGGAGAGACCCAGTACTTC.

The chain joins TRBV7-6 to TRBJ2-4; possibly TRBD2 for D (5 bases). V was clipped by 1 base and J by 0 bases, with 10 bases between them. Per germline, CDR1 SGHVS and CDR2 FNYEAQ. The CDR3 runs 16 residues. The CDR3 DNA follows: TGTGCCAGCAGCTTAGGCGCTAGCACAGCCAAAAACATTCAGTACTTC. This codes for CASSLGASTAKNIQYF.

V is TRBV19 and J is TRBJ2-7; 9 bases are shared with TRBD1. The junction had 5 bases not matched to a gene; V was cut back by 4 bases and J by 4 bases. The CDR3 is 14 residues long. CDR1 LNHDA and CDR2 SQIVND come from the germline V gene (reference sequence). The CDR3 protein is CASSKQGATYEQYF. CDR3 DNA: TGTGCCAGTAGTAAACAGGGGGCCACATACGAGCAGTACTTC.

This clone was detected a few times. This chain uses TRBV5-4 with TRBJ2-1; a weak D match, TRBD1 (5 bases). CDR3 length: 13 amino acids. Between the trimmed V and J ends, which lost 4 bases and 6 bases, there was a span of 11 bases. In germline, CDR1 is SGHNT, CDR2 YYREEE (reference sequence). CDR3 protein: CASSHPDSNEQFF. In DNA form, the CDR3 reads TGTGCCAGCAGCCACCCAGACAGCAATGAGCAGTTCTTC.

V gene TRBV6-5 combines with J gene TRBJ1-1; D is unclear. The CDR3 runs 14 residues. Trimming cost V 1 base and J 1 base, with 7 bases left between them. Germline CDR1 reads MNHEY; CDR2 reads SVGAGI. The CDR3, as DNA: TGTGCCAGCAGTTACTTACTATCGAACACTGAAGCTTTCTTT. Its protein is CASSYLLSNTEAFF.

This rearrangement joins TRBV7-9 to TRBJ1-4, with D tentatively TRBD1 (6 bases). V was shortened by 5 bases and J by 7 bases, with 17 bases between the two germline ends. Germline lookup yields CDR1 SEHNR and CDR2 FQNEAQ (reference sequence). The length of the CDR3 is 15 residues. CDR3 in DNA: TGTGCCAGCAGCCAGTCGCGGACAGAAGGTGAAAAACTGTTTTTT. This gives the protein CASSQSRTEGEKLFF.

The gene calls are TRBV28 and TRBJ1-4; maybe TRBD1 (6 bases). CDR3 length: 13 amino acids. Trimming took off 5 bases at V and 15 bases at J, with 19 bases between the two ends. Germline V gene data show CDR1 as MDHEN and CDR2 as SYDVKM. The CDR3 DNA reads TGTGCCAGCAGTGCTGACAGGTCCGGGGGGTTGTTTTTT. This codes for CASSADRSGGLFF.

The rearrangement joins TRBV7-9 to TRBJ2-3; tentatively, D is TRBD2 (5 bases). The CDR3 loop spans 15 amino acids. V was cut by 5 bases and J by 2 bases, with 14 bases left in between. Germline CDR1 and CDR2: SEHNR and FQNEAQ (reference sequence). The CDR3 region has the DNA TGTGCCAGCAGCCGCGGGCTTCAGGTCACAGATACGCAGTATTTT. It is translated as CASSRGLQVTDTQYF.